The 32 T cell receptor beta chains listed next were all sequenced from one sample in a study of shared clonotypes between healthy human individuals. Only in-frame clones appear in the TCRdb table, and some are missing; sequencing was by immunoSEQ multiplex PCR. The data hold 2 million to 2.5 million clones, with about 92% observed a single time. The specimen was naive CD4+ T cells from PBMCs. Regarding subset: CD45RA+ positively selected. The receptors shown here come from a man in his late teens or twenties in good health. Some clones in this sample may be carry-over from other donors' samples.

With respect to this clone: Other DNA sequences in this specimen translate into the identical CDR3. This chain links TRBV10-3 with TRBJ2-3; D is ambiguous. Trimming cost V 3 bases and J 3 bases, with 4 bases left between them. This CDR3 has 12 residues. The germline V gene encodes CDR1 ENHRY and CDR2 SYGVKD. The CDR3 protein is CAISERTDTQYF. DNA of the CDR3: TGTGCCATCAGTGAAAGGACAGATACGCAGTATTTT.

The rearrangement uses TRBV6-1 and TRBJ1-2; D is unclear. Per the germline V gene, CDR1 is MNHNS and CDR2 is SASEGT. The CDR3 loop spans 14 amino acids. V lost 4 bases, J lost 4 bases, and 13 bases lay in between. This CDR3 is CASSAPGRRYGYTF. The CDR3 DNA follows: TGTGCCAGCAGTGCGCCCGGACGGCGCTATGGCTACACCTTC.

A remark on this clone: Germline and junction disagree at one end, which may indicate a read error. The chain combines TRBV5-1 with TRBJ2-1; D could derive from TRBD1 or TRBD2 (5 bases each). The CDR3 consists of 14 residues. From germline, CDR1 is SGHRS and CDR2 YFSETQ. The CDR3 sequence is CASTLGEISNEQFF. For the CDR3, the DNA is TGCGCCAGCACCTTGGGGGAAATTTCCAATGAGCAGTTCTTC.

This clone appeared once. The chain recombines TRBV11-3 with TRBJ1-1, with D possibly TRBD1 on 6 matching bases. Trimming left V 2 bases short and J 3 bases short, with 19 bases between. Germline loops: CDR1 SGHNT, CDR2 YENEEA. This CDR3 is built from 17 residues. The CDR3 is CASSLYATGRGDTEAFF. The CDR3 DNA follows: TGTGCCAGCAGCTTATATGCCACAGGGAGGGGGGACACTGAAGCTTTCTTT.

The chain links TRBV27 to TRBJ2-1; 10 nucleotides line up with TRBD2. Germline CDR1 reads MNHEY; CDR2 reads SMNVEV (reference sequence). The CDR3 sequence is 16 residues long. V dropped 9 bases and J dropped 3; count of bases not matched to a gene: 11. The CDR3 protein is CARRRTSGPHYNEQFF. In nucleotides, the CDR3 is TGTGCCAGGAGAAGGACTAGCGGCCCTCACTACAATGAGCAGTTCTTC.

In its sample, this clone was seen once. J is TRBJ1-2 and V is TRBV6-1; 9 bases line up with TRBD1. The CDR3 length is 14 residues. Trimming cost V 6 bases and J 1 base; bases outside gene matches: 3. Germline V gene lookup returns CDR1 MNHNS and CDR2 SASEGT. CDR3 region: CASRGQGVNYGYTF. The DNA for the CDR3 is TGTGCCAGCAGGGGACAGGGCGTTAACTATGGCTACACCTTC.

The chain employs TRBV19 and TRBJ1-1, with TRBD1 identical over 8 bases. The CDR3 totals 13 residues. Germline CDR1 is LNHDA and CDR2 is SQIVND (reference sequence). J was trimmed by 6 bases and V by 5 bases; bases with no gene match: 5. This chain's CDR3 is CASSVQTGAEAFF. The CDR3, as DNA: TGTGCCAGTAGTGTCCAGACAGGGGCTGAAGCTTTCTTT.

This sequence joins TRBV30 and TRBJ2-5; 16 bases align to TRBD2. CDR1 is GTSNPN and CDR2 is SVGIG in the germline V gene (reference sequence). V dropped 2 bases and J dropped 5; count of bases not matched to a gene: 14. The CDR3 extends over 19 amino acids. The CDR3 bases are TGTGCCTGGAGTATTGGCTCGGGACTAGCGGGAGGGCCTGGGGAGACCCAGTACTTC. It yields the protein CAWSIGSGLAGGPGETQYF.

The J gene is TRBJ2-3, the V gene TRBV7-9, with D perhaps matching TRBD2 (6 bases). This CDR3 contains 15 residues. CDR1 is SEHNR and CDR2 is FQNEAQ in the germline V gene (reference sequence). Trimming pared 1 base from V and 7 bases from J, leaving 15 bases between. CDR3 sequence reads: CASSLGLGSGNTQYF. The CDR3 nucleotides are TGTGCCAGCAGCTTAGGGCTGGGTAGCGGTAATACGCAGTATTTT.

This chain connects TRBV2 to TRBJ2-7, with 9 bases lining up with TRBD1. This CDR3 comprises 14 residues. Per the germline V gene, CDR1 is SNHLY and CDR2 is FYNNEI. The V segment lost 7 bases and the J segment 9 bases; nucleotides outside the gene matches: 13. CDR3 in amino acids: CASIGGTGRGAQYF. In DNA form, the CDR3 reads TGTGCCAGCATAGGGGGGACAGGGCGTGGTGCGCAGTACTTC.

This clone was recorded once. This chain connects TRBV6-1 to TRBJ1-5; D not resolved. This CDR3 is 14 amino acids long. Germline CDR1 and CDR2: MNHNS and SASEGT. V lost 1 base and J 3 bases, leaving 7 bases between the germline ends. This chain's CDR3 is CASSEGADNQPQHF. The DNA of the CDR3 is TGTGCCAGCAGTGAAGGTGCAGACAATCAGCCCCAGCATTTT.

About this clone: This specimen includes other DNA sequences encoding the same CDR3. V gene TRBV28 combines with J gene TRBJ2-7, with a tentative D call TRBD1 (5 bases). V lost 3 bases, J lost 5 bases, and 5 bases lay in between. Germline V gives CDR1 MDHEN, CDR2 SYDVKM. There are 11 residues in the CDR3. Here the CDR3 reads CASSFRDEQYF. As DNA, the CDR3 is TGTGCCAGCAGTTTCAGGGACGAGCAGTACTTC.

The gene calls are TRBV4-2 and TRBJ2-7, with a tentative D call TRBD1 (5 bases). This CDR3 contains 13 residues. V was shortened by 1 base and J by 5 bases, with 9 bases between the two germline ends. From germline, CDR1 is LGHNA and CDR2 YNFKEQ. CDR3 bases: TGTGCCAGCAGCCAAGGCAAAGGGGACGAGCAGTACTTC. It codes for CASSQGKGDEQYF.

This clone was seen a few times. The sample carries other DNA sequences with the same CDR3. The chain has TRBV9 and TRBJ1-1; no clear D. Trimming took off 1 base at V and 0 bases at J, with 7 bases between the two ends. Germline V gene sequence: CDR1 SGDLS, CDR2 YYNGEE. There are 14 residues in the CDR3. The CDR3 bases are TGTGCCAGCAGCGTAACGGGTATGAACACTGAAGCTTTCTTT. Encoded protein: CASSVTGMNTEAFF.

V and J are TRBV11-3 and TRBJ2-7, with D uncertain. Trimming stripped 5 bases from V and 6 bases from J, with 11 bases between. Looked up from germline, CDR1 is SGHNT and CDR2 is YENEEA. The CDR3 runs 12 residues. CDR3 DNA: TGTGCCAGCAGCCCTCGGACCGGCGAGCAGTACTTC. Its protein product is CASSPRTGEQYF.

Only one count was recorded for this clone. The V call is TRBV12-1, the J call TRBJ2-7. TRBV12-1 is designated a pseudogene. The CDR3 length is 16 residues. CDR3 loop: CASSPRDPSSSYEQYF. As DNA, the CDR3 is TGTGCCAGCAGCCCCCGGGACCCAAGTAGCTCCTACGAGCAGTACTTC.

For this clone: Other DNA sequences in the sample encode the same CDR3. V and J are TRBV7-9 and TRBJ2-7, with 7 bases aligning to TRBD1. V gave up 5 bases and J gave up 0 bases; unmatched junction bases: 1. The CDR3 contains 13 residues. Germline V gene sequence: CDR1 SEHNR, CDR2 FQNEAQ (reference sequence). The CDR3 here is CASSRDSSYEQYF. In nucleotides, the CDR3 is TGTGCCAGCAGCCGGGACAGCTCCTACGAGCAGTACTTC.

The rearrangement joins TRBV14 to TRBJ2-5; D unresolved. Germline CDR1 is SGHDN and CDR2 is FVKESK. The CDR3 consists of 19 residues. Trimming cost V 0 bases and J 1 base, with 21 bases left between them. The CDR3 protein is CASSQDLISRPVGQETQYF. CDR3 in DNA: TGTGCCAGCAGCCAAGATTTAATATCCAGACCAGTGGGCCAAGAGACCCAGTACTTC. The whole variable domain, filled in from reference TRBV14 and TRBJ2-5, reads EAGVTQFPSHSVIEKGQTVTLRCDPISGHDNLYWYRRVMGKEIKFLLHFVKESKQDESGMPNNRFLAERTGGTYSTLKVQPAELEDSGVYFCASSQDLISRPVGQETQYFGPGTRLLVL.

A word on this clone: The same CDR3 also results from other DNA sequences found in this sample. This rearrangement joins TRBV27 to TRBJ1-1, with 8 nucleotides matching TRBD1. CDR3 length: 14 residues. Per the germline V gene, CDR1 is MNHEY and CDR2 is SMNVEV (reference sequence). The ends lost 1 base at V and 4 bases at J; junction bases unmatched: 2. CDR3 DNA sequence: TGTGCCAGCAGTTTATTAGGACAGGGCACTGAAGCTTTCTTT. The encoded protein is CASSLLGQGTEAFF.

The chain links TRBV7-3 to TRBJ2-2; TRBD2 aligns across 7 bases. The CDR3 loop spans 16 amino acids. The trim removed 4 bases at V and 6 bases at J, leaving 11 bases unmatched. Germline-derived CDR1 and CDR2 are SGHTA and FQGTGA. Here the CDR3 DNA reads TGTGCCAGCAGCTCCTCGGGCGGGGGAGCCCCCGGGGAGCTGTTTTTT. It translates to CASSSSGGGAPGELFF.

The table lists this clone with a count of one. J is TRBJ1-4 and V is TRBV5-4; TRBD1 agrees at 7 bases. The CDR3 covers 14 residues. Trimming cost V 0 bases and J 10 bases; bases outside gene matches: 6. Germline values: CDR1 SGHNT, CDR2 YYREEE (reference sequence). The CDR3 sequence: CASSLGGAGGKLFF. DNA for the CDR3: TGTGCCAGCAGCTTGGGGGGAGCAGGGGGAAAACTGTTTTTT.

V gene TRBV7-3 combines with J gene TRBJ2-1; weak D call: TRBD1 (5 bases). Between the trimmed V and J ends, which lost 5 bases and 4 bases, there was a span of 15 bases. The CDR3 consists of 15 residues. The germline V gene encodes CDR1 SGHTA and CDR2 FQGTGA. CDR3 residues: CASSRGGAQYNEQFF. The CDR3, as DNA: TGTGCCAGCAGCAGGGGTGGGGCCCAATACAATGAGCAGTTCTTC. The variable domain in full, completed from reference TRBV7-3 and TRBJ2-1, reads GAGVSQTPSNKVTEKGKYVELRCDPISGHTALYWYRQSLGQGPEFLIYFQGTGAADDSGLPNDRFFAVRPEGSVSTLKIQRTERGDSAVYLCASSRGGAQYNEQFFGPGTRLTVL.

V is TRBV2 and J is TRBJ2-5; weak D call: TRBD2 (5 bases). CDR3 size: 14 residues. Trimming pared 5 bases from V and 1 base from J, leaving 11 bases between. Per the germline V gene, CDR1 is SNHLY and CDR2 is FYNNEI. The CDR3 coding sequence is TGTGCCAGCAGTTACACTAGGACCCAAGAGACCCAGTACTTC. This gives the protein CASSYTRTQETQYF.

Written as DNA, the CDR3 is TGTGCCAGCAGCCAACTCGCAGGGGGGTACACTGAAGCTTTCTTT. The encoded protein is CASSQLAGGYTEAFF. V usage is TRBV14 and J usage is TRBJ1-1, with TRBD1 matching over 7 bases. Losses at the gene ends were 2 bases for V and 3 bases for J; bases not matched to a gene: 6. CDR1 SGHDN and CDR2 FVKESK come from the germline V gene. This CDR3 region has 15 residues.

Concerning this clone: Other DNA sequences in the same sample also yield this CDR3. V and J are TRBV19 and TRBJ2-5, with D perhaps matching TRBD1 or TRBD2 (5 bases each). This CDR3 region has 13 residues. Germline assignment: CDR1 LNHDA and CDR2 SQIVND (reference sequence). V gave up 3 bases and J gave up 5 bases, with 10 bases separating them. For the CDR3, the DNA is TGTGCCAGTAGTATTAGGGGAGTGGAGACCCAGTACTTC. This gives the protein CASSIRGVETQYF.

The rearrangement uses TRBV19 and TRBJ2-1, with TRBD1 matching 9 bases. CDR3 length: 15 residues. Germline V CDR1 and CDR2: LNHDA, SQIVND (reference sequence). V trimming: 6 bases; J trimming: 8 bases; junction bases outside the gene matches: 11. In DNA form, the CDR3 reads TGTGCCAGTAGGCAACCGGGACAGGGCAAGGATGAGCAGTTCTTC. This translates into CASRQPGQGKDEQFF.

The V call is TRBV7-6, the J call TRBJ1-4, with 9 bases that match TRBD1. Germline V gives CDR1 SGHVS, CDR2 FNYEAQ. There are 17 residues in the CDR3. The trim removed 7 bases at V and 4 bases at J, leaving 13 bases unmatched. This CDR3 reads CASKPGQGGGGNEKLFF. DNA for the CDR3: TGTGCCAGCAAACCGGGACAGGGAGGAGGGGGTAATGAAAAACTGTTTTTT.

The CDR3 loop is CASKDGTPFSGNTIYF. The CDR3 nucleotides read TGCGCCAGCAAGGACGGGACTCCCTTCTCTGGAAACACCATATATTTT. The genes are TRBV5-1 and TRBJ1-3; tentatively, D is TRBD1 (5 bases). CDR3 size: 16 residues. V was clipped by 6 bases and J by 0 bases, with 16 bases between them. Germline CDR1 SGHRS, CDR2 YFSETQ.

The V gene is TRBV28, the J gene TRBJ2-7, with TRBD2 identical over 10 bases. The germline gives CDR1 MDHEN, CDR2 SYDVKM. Losses at the gene ends were 6 bases for V and 4 bases for J; bases not matched to a gene: 9. This CDR3 is built from 15 residues. The CDR3 DNA reads TGTGCCAGCAGCTTAACGGGACTAGCGAGATACGAGCAGTACTTC. This translates into CASSLTGLARYEQYF.

DNA for the CDR3: TGCGCCAGCAGCGGACAGGGTTCGGGCACTGAAGCTTTCTTT. Amino acids: CASSGQGSGTEAFF. This sequence joins TRBV5-1 and TRBJ1-1; 8 nucleotides align to TRBD1. Germline lookup yields CDR1 SGHRS and CDR2 YFSETQ. V lost 4 bases to trimming and J lost 4 bases; unmatched junction nucleotides: 6. The length of the CDR3 is 14 residues.

This clone was detected once. The chain couples TRBV6-5 to TRBJ2-3; D tentatively fits TRBD1 or TRBD2 (5 bases each). Trimming left V 7 bases short and J 2 bases short, with 13 bases between. The CDR3 totals 14 residues. Germline V gene sequence: CDR1 MNHEY, CDR2 SVGAGI. The CDR3, as DNA: TGTGCCAGCACCGCACCGGGGCTCACAGATACGCAGTATTTT. Translation gives CASTAPGLTDTQYF.

The genes are TRBV5-8 and TRBJ1-5, with TRBD1 matching 8 bases. V dropped 4 bases and J dropped 7; count of bases not matched to a gene: 4. The CDR3 runs 13 residues. Germline V gene sequence: CDR1 SGHTS, CDR2 YDEGEE. In nucleotides, the CDR3 is TGTGCCAGCAGCGGCAGGGGGCCCCAGCCCCAGCATTTT. Its translation is CASSGRGPQPQHF.